The subject of this entry is one T cell receptor beta chain. The CDR3 runs 15 residues. After removal of 3 bases from V and 3 bases from J, the junction contained 6 bases not matched to a gene. This specimen belongs to a study of T cell repertoires in cytomegalovirus infection. TCRdb redid the calling of the reads with MiXCR, one entry per CDR3 protein. In the table there are 150,000 to 200,000 distinct CDR3 sequences, 7.5% to 10% of which are singletons. The TCR comes from a human donor in good health (CMV status not recorded). Some clones in this sample may be carry-over from other donors' samples. Input material: PBMCs. The chain uses TRBV23-1 and TRBJ2-3; 7 bases are shared with TRBD2. TRBV23-1 carries the ORF label, with uncertain function. The CDR3: CASSHSREPTDTQYF. In DNA form, the CDR3 reads TGCGCCAGCAGTCACTCGCGGGAGCCAACAGATACGCAGTATTTT.